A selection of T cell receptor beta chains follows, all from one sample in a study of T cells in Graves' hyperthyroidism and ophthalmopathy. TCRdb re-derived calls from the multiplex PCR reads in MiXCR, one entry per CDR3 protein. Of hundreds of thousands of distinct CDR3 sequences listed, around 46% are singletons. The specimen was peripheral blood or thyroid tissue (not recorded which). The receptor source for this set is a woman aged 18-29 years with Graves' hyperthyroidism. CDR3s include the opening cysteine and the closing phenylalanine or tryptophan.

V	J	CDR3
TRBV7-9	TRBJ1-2	CASSKGQNYGYTF
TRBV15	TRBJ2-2	CATSRNRGDTGELFF
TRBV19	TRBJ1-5	CASRKVTTAQPQHF
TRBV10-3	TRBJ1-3	CAISESSATGNTIYF
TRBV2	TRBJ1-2	CASSLRGPGYGYTF
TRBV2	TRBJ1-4	CASRRLAGYEKLFF
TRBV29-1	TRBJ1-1	CSVRPGGITEAFF
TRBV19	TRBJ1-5	CASKVDRGSGQPQHF
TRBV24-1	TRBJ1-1	CATSGVGNTEAFF
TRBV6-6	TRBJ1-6	CASSYSASPLHF
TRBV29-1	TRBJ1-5	CSLVPGTGQPQHF
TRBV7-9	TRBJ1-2	CASNSQGLGDGYTF
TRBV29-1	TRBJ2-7	CSQVASGSYEQYF
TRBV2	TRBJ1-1	CASSRGEANTEAFF
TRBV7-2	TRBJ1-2	CASSSDRGVNGYTF
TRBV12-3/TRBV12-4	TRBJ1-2	CASSLAPGQGIEGYTF
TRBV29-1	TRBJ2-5	CSVEIGGGETQYF
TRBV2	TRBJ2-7	CASSDLGGVLDEQYF
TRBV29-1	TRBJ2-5	CSSQGTGETQYF
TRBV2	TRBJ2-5	CASSVSPGPSAGPETQYF
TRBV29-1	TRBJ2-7	CSVGREEQYF
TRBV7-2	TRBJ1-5	CASNLGGEQPQHF
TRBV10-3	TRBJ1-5	CAISSWGYSNQPQHF
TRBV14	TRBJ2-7	CASDRDNDHEQYF
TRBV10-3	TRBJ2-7	CAISEGASGRGTYEQYF
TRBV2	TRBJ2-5	CASSFSPGEAQEIQYF
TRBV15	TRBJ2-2	CATSRQGRTGELFF
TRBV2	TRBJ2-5	CASSDPTVKQETQYF
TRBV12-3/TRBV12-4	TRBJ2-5	CASGLTETQETQYF
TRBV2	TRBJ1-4	CASSEAPGGNEKLFF
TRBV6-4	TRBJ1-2	CASSDSDRALYGYTF
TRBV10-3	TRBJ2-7	CASSEYDYEQYF
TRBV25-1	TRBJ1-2	CASSTSGGGDGYTF